The rows below give T cell receptor beta chains drawn from one sample of a study of graft-versus-host responses after intestinal transplantation. Repertoires were generated with immunoSEQ multiplex PCR, while TCRdb's copy carries only in-frame clones and drops some. The table includes about 97,000 clones, approximately 92% detected once. Sample: PBMCs, taken approximately 420 days after intestinal transplant. The receptors here all came from a human patient who received an intestinal transplant, so some T cells may come from the graft donor. Each CDR3 is given with its conserved first and last residue. The D gene is left open where the match is weak. The listing skips clone size in some rows; elsewhere it reads once, few, many or a size class.

>TRBJ1-3|NA|15|NA|TRBV6-6
TGTGCCAGCAGTTACTCGAGAGGGTACGGAAACACCATATATTTT
CASSYSRGYGNTIYF
>TRBJ2-7|NA|15|NA|TRBV6-5
TGTGCCAGCAGCCCAGGGGGGCCGCCCTTCCTCGAGCAGTACTTC
CASSPGGPPFLEQYF
>TRBJ1-6|NA|14|NA|TRBV2
TGTGCCAGCACATTGGGCTCCTATAATTCACCCCTCCACTTT
CASTLGSYNSPLHF
>TRBJ2-2|NA|14|NA|TRBV6-1
TGTGCCAGCAGTGAAGCGGGGGGGCCCTGGGAGCTGTTTTTT
CASSEAGGPWELFF
>TRBJ1-6|NA|14|NA|TRBV7-6
TGTGCCAGCAGCCTCCGGACAATGGAGTCACCCCTCCACTTT
CASSLRTMESPLHF
>TRBJ2-3|NA|16|TRBD2|TRBV5-6
TGTGCCAGCAGCCCATTGGCGGGGGGCCCCACAGATACGCAGTATTTT
CASSPLAGGPTDTQYF
>TRBJ2-5|once|15|NA|TRBV9
TGTGCCAGCAGCGGGACCGGGACAATTCAAGAGACCCAGTACTTC
CASSGTGTIQETQYF
>TRBJ1-1|NA|13|NA|TRBV2
TGTGCCAGCAAGGGGGGGCCGGGCACTGAAGCTTTCTTT
CASKGGPGTEAFF
>TRBJ2-1|NA|15|TRBD1|TRBV9
TGTGCCAGCAGCGTCGGACAGGCTGTCTACAATGAGCAGTTCTTC
CASSVGQAVYNEQFF
>TRBJ1-3|few|14|NA|TRBV19
TGTGCCAGTAGAGCTACCCTCTCTGGAAACACCATATATTTT
CASRATLSGNTIYF
>TRBJ2-2|NA|16|NA|TRBV7-3
TGTGCCAGCAGCGCGCAGAACAGTGGAGGTACCGGGGAGCTGTTTTTT
CASSAQNSGGTGELFF
>TRBJ2-7|once|17|TRBD1|TRBV2
TGTGCCAGCAGTGAAGTGGGCTGGGGACAGGACCTCTACGAGCAGTACTTC
CASSEVGWGQDLYEQYF
>TRBJ1-4|NA|17|NA|TRBV7-9
TGTGCCAGCACCCTTGGGGGTTTGGAAGGGATCAAAGAAAAACTGTTTTTT
CASTLGGLEGIKEKLFF
>TRBJ1-4|NA|11|NA|TRBV5-8
TGTGCACAACATGGGGTGGAAAAACTGTTTTTT
CAQHGVEKLFF
>TRBJ1-4|NA|14|TRBD1|TRBV2
TGTGCCAGCAGTGCCGGACAGGGTGGTGAAAAACTGTTTTTT
CASSAGQGGEKLFF
>TRBJ2-5|NA|14|TRBD1|TRBV13
TGTGCCAGCACCGCGATGGACAGGGTGGAGACCCAGTACTTC
CASTAMDRVETQYF
>TRBJ1-1|NA|16|NA|TRBV4-1
TGCGCCAGCAGCCAAGACTCGGGGGTGGGGAACACTGAAGCTTTCTTT
CASSQDSGVGNTEAFF
>TRBJ1-2|NA|14|TRBD1|TRBV12-5
TGTGCTAGTGGGCCCTTCGGGACAGCCTATGGCTACACCTTC
CASGPFGTAYGYTF
>TRBJ2-7|NA|16|NA|TRBV9
TGTGCCAGCAGCGTAGCTACGACAGTACAGTCCTACGAGCAGTACTTC
CASSVATTVQSYEQYF
>TRBJ1-1|NA|14|NA|TRBV10-3
TGTGCCACCTTGAGGACGGGAGGTAACACTGAAGCTTTCTTT
CATLRTGGNTEAFF
>TRBJ1-1|NA|12|NA|TRBV6-5
TGTGCCACCACTCGTGGGGGCCCTGAAGCTTTCTTT
CATTRGGPEAFF
>TRBJ1-6|NA|13|TRBD1|TRBV29-1
TGCAGCGCCCAGACAGGGGTTCACTCACCCCTCCACTTT
CSAQTGVHSPLHF
>TRBJ2-3|NA|15|NA|TRBV5-6
TGTGCCAGCAGCTTGGCCCCGACTAGCACAGATACGCAGTATTTT
CASSLAPTSTDTQYF
>TRBJ1-1|NA|13|NA|TRBV27
TGTGCCAGCAGTTTAACGCGACAGGCAGAAGCTTTCTTT
CASSLTRQAEAFF
>TRBJ2-2|NA|15|NA|TRBV11-1
TGTGCCAGCAGCTTTGGGGCCTTGAACACCGGGGAGCTGTTTTTT
CASSFGALNTGELFF
>TRBJ1-1|NA|14|NA|TRBV7-3
TGTGCCAGCAGCTTAGACATCTCGGAGCCCGAAGCTTTCTTT
CASSLDISEPEAFF
>TRBJ1-5|NA|13|NA|TRBV5-1
TGCGCCAGCAGCTGGGACAACAATCAGCCCCAGCATTTT
CASSWDNNQPQHF
>TRBJ2-7|NA|13|NA|TRBV7-9
TGTGCCAGCAGCTTAGCTGGGGGTATCGAGCAGTACTTC
CASSLAGGIEQYF
>TRBJ2-2|NA|15|NA|TRBV2
TGTGCCAGCACCCGGGAACGACCTCCCACCGGGGAGCTGTTTTTT
CASTRERPPTGELFF
>TRBJ2-1|NA|16|NA|TRBV7-9
TGTGCCAGCAGCTTAGCGCTAATGGACAAGAACAATGAGCAGTTCTTC
CASSLALMDKNNEQFF
>TRBJ2-2|once|10|NA|TRBV7-9
TGTGCCAGTACACCCGGGGAGCTGTTTTTT
CASTPGELFF
>TRBJ1-1|NA|13|NA|TRBV19
TGTGCCAGTAGTCCAAGGGAGGGTCCTGAAGCTTTCTTT
CASSPREGPEAFF